This T cell receptor beta chain is drawn from a study of T cells expressing NK-cell markers. Study conclusions and caveats: Where several donors were concerned, these clonotypes also led the CD3+CD56-NKG2C+ fraction. Top CD8+ clonotypes included the dominant CD3+CD56+NKG2C+ clonotypes in six donors.

A remark on this clonotype: Its antigen is unknown.

UMI-tagged 5'RACE template switching yielded the TCR beta cDNA. From its re-call of the 5' RACE reads, TCRdb lists each CDR3 protein once, without DNA. Seen in this sample are under 600,000 distinct CDR3 sequences; the ten most common clones hold over 1.3%. The germline gives CDR1 SGHTA, CDR2 FQGTGA. CDR3 size: 16 residues. Sequencing was carried out using blood T cells: a sorted CD56 or NKG2C T cell subset, CD4+ or CD8+ T cells, or bulk PBMC T cells (not recorded which). The gene calls are TRBV7-3 and TRBJ1-1; TCRdb's assignment of TRBD1 cannot be checked, as there is no DNA. This sequence originates from a woman between 50 and 59 years old in good health. The CDR3 region is CASSPTIGTGSPEAFF.